This TCR beta chain was sequenced for a study of blood T cell repertoires in COVID-19 (dated by TCRdb to 2019 to 2021). About the full investigation: Samples from collaborators originated in the United States, Italy and Spain and spanned both the acute and convalescent phases of COVID-19. The samples were drawn from two sources: the first 160 participants of the ongoing ImmuneRACE study, and fewer than 1,500 subjects contributed by 6 global collaborators. Deeply sampled blood TCRbeta repertoires from subjects exposed to, actively infected with, or recovered from COVID-19 were included in the dataset. The repertoires were released in a freely available public database meant as a resource for research on the immune response to SARS-CoV-2. Where available, HLA class I and class II types were taken from metadata supplied by the sample provider and were not determined by assay-based typing. The prospective study material was composed of cDNA or gDNA derived from T cells, B-cell-depleted T cells, or PBMCs. A de-identified subject ID, COVID-19 status, age in years and sex were almost always included in the sample metadata.

A word on this clone: Its antigen remains undetermined. No clone much larger than this one lies a single base away; base qualities are absent.

The CDR3 measures 13 amino acids from cysteine to phenylalanine. Only the CDR3 part of the read is kept: 39 bases, read in frame from the first base. The CDR1 and CDR2 encoded by the germline V gene (reference sequence) are GTSNPN and SVGIG. V is cut back by 1 base and J by 7 bases, with 4 bases in the junction unmatched. Study-wide findings and limitations: Clinical and demographic metadata were provided uncurated, with the amount varying by source and participant.

The immunoSEQ Assay, a bias-controlled multiplex PCR, was used to amplify TCRbeta CDR3 regions from genomic DNA. Concerning the study's data processing: The number of nucleated cells in each sample was estimated by amplification of reference gene primers within the assay. To quantify the absolute abundance of each unique TCRbeta CDR3 rearrangement, sequence reads were collapsed and filtered. For each sample, productive Simpson clonality was calculated as the square root of Simpson's diversity index over productive rearrangements. The table comes from immuneACCESS by way of TCRdb, which keeps in-frame sequences with V and J called. Part of the clones is missing from these tables; in studies checked, under half for an unresolved V gene and the rest for unknown reasons. That table gives V, J and clone size, and the DNA gave D and trimming. In this sample the table shows 150,000 to 200,000 clones, about 87% of which occur a single time. The biggest ten clones account for 25% to 30% of the sample.

The collaborating institutions used their own protocols to collect whole blood in K2EDTA tubes. For TCRbeta analysis, collaborators shipped samples as frozen whole blood, isolated PBMCs, or DNA extracted from either of those sample types. The TCR sequence derives from a man in his 60s with acute or convalescent COVID-19. Recombination linked TRBV30 to TRBJ1-2, with 9 bases in between that match TRBD1. The material sequenced was peripheral blood. The DNA is TGTGCCTGGAGTGGGGGACAGGGTTTTGGCTACACCTTC. Its protein product is CAWSGGQGFGYTF. Extended through the reference TRBV30 and TRBJ1-2 proteins, this CDR3 yields the full variable domain: SQTIHQWPATLVQPVGSPLSLECTVEGTSNPNLYWYRQAAGRGLQLLFYSVGIGQISSEVPQNLSASRPQDRQFILSSKKLLLSDSGFYLCAWSGGQGFGYTFGSGTRLTVV.